The 25 T cell receptor beta chains below come from one sample, sequenced in a study of cytomegalovirus exposure and HLA in healthy donors. Primers: 60 Vbeta forward and 13 Jbeta reverse. The assay was immunoSEQ multiplex PCR, and TCRdb's table has in-frame clones only and misses some. The sample includes 55,000 to 90,000 clones, around 76% of them seen just once. Material: PBMCs. These TCRs come from a man in his fifties in good health and CMV-seronegative.

V is TRBV30 and J is TRBJ2-1; TRBD2 aligns across 7 bases. Germline-derived CDR1 and CDR2 are GTSNPN and SVGIG (reference sequence). The CDR3 has 14 residues. V dropped 3 bases and J dropped 5; count of bases not matched to a gene: 7. The CDR3: CAWRVAGVNNEQFF. The CDR3 nucleotides are TGTGCCTGGAGGGTGGCGGGGGTGAACAATGAGCAGTTCTTC. Looking up the rest from reference TRBV30 and TRBJ2-1 gives the full variable domain: SQTIHQWPATLVQPVGSPLSLECTVEGTSNPNLYWYRQAAGRGLQLLFYSVGIGQISSEVPQNLSASRPQDRQFILSSKKLLLSDSGFYLCAWRVAGVNNEQFFGPGTRLTVL.

This clone was counted a single time. The CDR3 spells CASSHGRQEGQPQHF. In DNA, the CDR3 is TGTGCCAGCTCCCACGGACGCCAAGAGGGACAGCCCCAGCATTTT. This chain links TRBV18 with TRBJ1-5; D gene uncertain. Between the trimmed V and J ends, which lost 6 bases and 7 bases, there was a span of 19 bases. The CDR3 is 15 residues long. The germline gives CDR1 KGHSH, CDR2 LQKENI.

The V and J genes are TRBV28 and TRBJ2-7, with 7 bases that match TRBD1. Germline V gives CDR1 MDHEN, CDR2 SYDVKM. CDR3 size: 14 residues. Trimming cost V 5 bases and J 3 bases; bases outside gene matches: 7. This chain's CDR3 is CASSPWDRVYEQYF. The CDR3 region has the DNA TGTGCCAGCAGTCCGTGGGACAGAGTCTACGAGCAGTACTTC. Drawing the rest from reference TRBV28 and TRBJ2-7, the complete variable domain is DVKVTQSSRYLVKRTGEKVFLECVQDMDHENMFWYRQDPGLGLRLIYFSYDVKMKEKGDIPEGYSVSREKKERFSLILESASTNQTSMYLCASSPWDRVYEQYFGPGTRLTVT.

This chain connects TRBV5-1 to TRBJ2-1; perhaps TRBD2 as D (5 bases). Germline values: CDR1 SGHRS, CDR2 YFSETQ. This CDR3 has 13 amino acids. Between the trimmed V and J ends, which lost 4 bases and 8 bases, there was a span of 13 bases. The CDR3 spells CASSTDAGDEQFF. The CDR3 DNA reads TGCGCCAGCAGCACCGACGCGGGTGATGAGCAGTTCTTC.

This clone was observed a few times. The gene calls are TRBV27 and TRBJ2-6, with 12 nucleotides matching TRBD1. J lost 4 bases, V lost 6 bases, and 4 bases had no gene match. The CDR3 runs 16 residues. The germline V gene encodes CDR1 MNHEY and CDR2 SMNVEV (reference sequence). The CDR3 DNA follows: TGTGCCAGCAGCGGGACAGGGGGCGCCGGGGCCAACGTCCTGACTTTC. Translated, it gives CASSGTGGAGANVLTF.

J is TRBJ1-1 and V is TRBV27; 7 bases are a match to TRBD1. From germline, CDR1 is MNHEY and CDR2 SMNVEV (reference sequence). J was trimmed by 1 base and V by 10 bases; bases with no gene match: 9. This CDR3 region has 14 residues. In DNA form, the CDR3 reads TGTGCCATTCGCGACACAGGGGCGAACACTGAAGCTTTCTTT. Amino acids: CAIRDTGANTEAFF.

The chain links TRBV5-6 to TRBJ1-2; 7 bases are a match to TRBD1. Germline V gene sequence: CDR1 SGHDT, CDR2 YYEEEE. Unmatched junction bases numbered 10, after V lost 4 bases and J lost 10 bases. This CDR3 has 13 amino acids. The CDR3 region is CASSRSTGSDYTF. CDR3 bases: TGTGCCAGCAGCCGATCGACAGGGAGTGACTACACCTTC. The full variable domain, completed using reference TRBV5-6 and TRBJ1-2, is DAGVTQSPTHLIKTRGQQVTLRCSPKSGHDTVSWYQQALGQGPQFIFQYYEEEERQRGNFPDRFSGHQFPNYSSELNVNALLLGDSALYLCASSRSTGSDYTFGSGTRLTVV.

The chain joins TRBV5-1 to TRBJ2-1; 9 nucleotides agree with TRBD1. This CDR3 comprises 15 residues. The V gene end was trimmed by 3 bases and the J gene end by 5 bases; junction bases not matched to a gene: 6. Per germline, CDR1 SGHRS and CDR2 YFSETQ. CDR3 residues: CASSSNRGRNNEQFF. CDR3 coding DNA: TGCGCCAGCAGCTCCAACAGGGGGCGGAACAATGAGCAGTTCTTC.

With respect to this clone: Other DNA sequences from this sample encode an identical CDR3 as well. The chain has TRBV6-5 and TRBJ1-1, with TRBD1 identical over 9 bases. Germline CDR1 is MNHEY and CDR2 is SVGAGI. CDR3 length: 13 residues. Losses at the gene ends were 6 bases for V and 5 bases for J; bases not matched to a gene: 4. CDR3 in amino acids: CASRGTGRTEAFF. CDR3 bases: TGTGCCAGCAGAGGGACAGGGAGGACTGAAGCTTTCTTT.

This clone was found a few times. The chain couples TRBV28 to TRBJ1-2; D is unresolved. Germline-derived CDR1 and CDR2 are MDHEN and SYDVKM. The CDR3 totals 13 residues. V shed 4 bases and J shed 4 bases, with 10 bases lying between them. In nucleotides, the CDR3 is TGTGCCAGCAGTTCGGACTTCCGCTATGGCTACACCTTC. Protein: CASSSDFRYGYTF.

This clone has more than one count but fewer than ten. This rearrangement joins TRBV5-1 to TRBJ2-1; TRBD1 matches 7 bases. Germline lookup yields CDR1 SGHRS and CDR2 YFSETQ. The V and J ends lost 0 bases and 7 bases, in that order; junction bases with no gene match: 7. The CDR3 runs 15 residues. The CDR3 sequence is CASSLGGGQGNEQFF. Written as DNA, the CDR3 is TGCGCCAGCAGCTTGGGAGGGGGCCAGGGGAATGAGCAGTTCTTC. Drawing the rest from reference TRBV5-1 and TRBJ2-1, the complete variable domain is KAGVTQTPRYLIKTRGQQVTLSCSPISGHRSVSWYQQTPGQGLQFLFEYFSETQRNKGNFPGRFSGRQFSNSRSEMNVSTLELGDSALYLCASSLGGGQGNEQFFGPGTRLTVL.

V is TRBV15 and J is TRBJ2-7; 9 bases align to TRBD2. The CDR3 length is 15 residues. With 0 bases clipped from V and 3 bases from J, the junction kept 3 bases outside the gene matches. Germline CDR1 is LNHNV and CDR2 is YYDKDF (reference sequence). The CDR3 coding sequence is TGTGCCACCAGCAGAGATGTAGCGGGAGTCTACGAGCAGTACTTC. It encodes CATSRDVAGVYEQYF.

The chain combines TRBV28 with TRBJ1-2; 9 positions match TRBD1. Germline V gives CDR1 MDHEN, CDR2 SYDVKM. V gave up 6 bases and J gave up 7 bases; unmatched junction bases: 9. The length of the CDR3 is 14 residues. CDR3 coding DNA: TGTGCCAGCAGACTAACAGGGGGCGCGAGTGGCTACACCTTC. Its translation is CASRLTGGASGYTF.

This chain uses TRBV6-6 with TRBJ1-2; D call uncertain. Trimming shortened V by 6 bases and J by 2 bases, and 19 bases separated the two germline ends. This CDR3 is built from 16 residues. CDR1 and CDR2 (germline): MNHNY, SVGAGI (reference sequence). The CDR3 DNA is TGTGCCAGCAGGGGCCGTGGGAGGACGGAAAACTATGGCTACACCTTC. It encodes CASRGRGRTENYGYTF.

The chain combines TRBV28 with TRBJ1-1, with D possibly TRBD1 on 5 matching bases. Germline V CDR1 and CDR2: MDHEN, SYDVKM. The CDR3 runs to 14 residues. Trimming stripped 3 bases from V and 7 bases from J, with 15 bases between. CDR3 amino acids: CASSFIVGRGEAFF. The CDR3 nucleotides read TGTGCCAGCAGTTTTATAGTGGGAAGGGGTGAAGCTTTCTTT.

The rearrangement joins TRBV6-5 to TRBJ2-7; 10 nucleotides agree with TRBD1. The CDR3 totals 16 residues. Germline trimming cut 0 bases from V and 1 base from J; bases unmatched to any gene: 3. The V gene's germline CDR1 is MNHEY and CDR2 SVGAGI. CDR3 in DNA: TGTGCCAGCAGTTACTCGACAGGGGGCAGATCCTACGAGCAGTACTTC. Protein product: CASSYSTGGRSYEQYF.

The V call is TRBV27, the J call TRBJ2-5; D is perhaps TRBD2 (6 bases). The better agreement between TRBJ2-7 and the DNA end casts doubt on the J call. CDR3 length equals 14 residues. The V gene's germline CDR1 is MNHEY and CDR2 SMNVEV (reference sequence). The CDR3, as DNA: TGTGCCAGCAGTTTATACGGGAGTGTGTACGAGCAGTACTTC. The encoded protein is CASSLYGSVYEQYF.

The chain recombines TRBV5-5 with TRBJ2-3, with TRBD1 identical over 9 bases. From germline, CDR1 is SGHKS and CDR2 YYEKEE (reference sequence). The CDR3 has 14 amino acids. The V segment lost 3 bases and the J segment 2 bases; nucleotides outside the gene matches: 1. The CDR3 is CASSWDRATDTQYF. The CDR3 region has the DNA TGTGCCAGCAGCTGGGACAGGGCCACAGATACGCAGTATTTT.

The chain uses TRBV7-9 and TRBJ1-1, with D unresolved. The V and J ends lost 1 base and 1 base respectively, with 10 bases between them. Germline V CDR1 and CDR2: SEHNR, FQNEAQ (reference sequence). The CDR3 spans 15 residues. This CDR3 reads CASSLGKQRNTEAFF. The CDR3 DNA reads TGTGCCAGCAGCTTAGGTAAACAGAGGAACACTGAAGCTTTCTTT. The full variable domain, its missing parts supplied by reference TRBV7-9 and TRBJ1-1, is DTGVSQNPRHKITKRGQNVTFRCDPISEHNRLYWYRQTLGQGPEFLTYFQNEAQLEKSRLLSDRFSAERPKGSFSTLEIQRTEQGDSAMYLCASSLGKQRNTEAFFGQGTRLTVV.

This rearrangement joins TRBV27 to TRBJ2-3; no reliable D call. The germline V and J ends were trimmed by 2 bases and 0 bases, with 9 bases remaining between them. This CDR3 region has 15 residues. Looked up from germline, CDR1 is MNHEY and CDR2 is SMNVEV (reference sequence). CDR3 residues: CASSLSSFSTDTQYF. The CDR3 region has the DNA TGTGCCAGCAGTTTAAGCTCCTTTAGCACAGATACGCAGTATTTT.

This chain joins TRBV28 and TRBJ1-5; 8 nucleotides line up with TRBD1. The CDR3 has 15 residues. V lost 5 bases to trimming and J lost 1 base; unmatched junction nucleotides: 4. Germline-derived CDR1 and CDR2 are MDHEN and SYDVKM. CDR3 protein: CASSPSGGSNQPQHF. CDR3 DNA: TGTGCCAGCAGTCCATCAGGGGGCAGCAATCAGCCCCAGCATTTT.

V usage is TRBV27 and J usage is TRBJ1-2; 8 bases line up with TRBD1. J was trimmed by 4 bases and V by 4 bases; bases with no gene match: 5. The germline V gene has CDR1 MNHEY and CDR2 SMNVEV (reference sequence). This CDR3 comprises 14 residues. The CDR3 DNA is TGTGCCAGCAGTTCAGGGGGCGGGGGCTATGGCTACACCTTC. Its translation is CASSSGGGGYGYTF.

A word on this clone: An end of the junction differs from the germline gene, which may be a read error. The rearrangement joins TRBV7-9 to TRBJ2-7, with unresolved D. The CDR3 is made up of 12 amino acids. Germline CDR1 SEHNR, CDR2 FQNEAQ (reference sequence). The chain's CDR3 is CSSSLSTSEQYF. CDR3 sequence (DNA): TGTTCCAGCAGCCTTAGCACGAGCGAGCAGTACTTC.

The V gene is TRBV6-5, the J gene TRBJ2-7; TRBD1 agrees at 8 bases. Germline values: CDR1 MNHEY, CDR2 SVGAGI. V shed 10 bases and J 4 bases; nucleotides not matched to a gene: 9. The CDR3 runs 13 residues. The DNA for the CDR3 is TGTGCCACCCGAAGGGACAGGCTATACGAGCAGTACTTC. Protein: CATRRDRLYEQYF.

This clone was detected once. The chain has TRBV5-6 and TRBJ2-5; 12 bases are shared with TRBD1. Germline CDR1 SGHDT, CDR2 YYEEEE. Unmatched junction bases numbered 6, after V lost 4 bases and J lost 5 bases. The CDR3 has 15 residues. The CDR3: CASSPGTGGVETQYF. CDR3 bases: TGTGCCAGCAGCCCAGGGACAGGGGGCGTTGAGACCCAGTACTTC.